Presented here are 6 T cell receptor beta chains from one specimen sequenced in a study of blood T cells in healthy people across ages. Next came a second PCR, run for roughly 7 to 12 cycles, which used a sample-barcoded 5' primer along with a J-beta primer mix. MiXCR was run by TCRdb on the 5' RACE reads, yielding one entry per CDR3 protein. The table has fewer than 1,000,000 distinct CDR3 sequences, under 55% seen once. The sequenced sample consisted of blood. These receptors came from a man between 60 and 75 years old in good health.

The chain links TRBV28 to TRBJ2-3; the D gene is possibly TRBD1 (5 bases). This CDR3 contains 16 residues. Germline-derived CDR1 and CDR2 are MDHEN and SYDVKM. V was trimmed by 4 bases and J by 2 bases, leaving 16 bases between them. CDR3 bases: TGTGCCAGCAGTTACCTACGAACAGGCACCACAGATACGCAGTATTTT. Its protein is CASSYLRTGTTDTQYF.

The count of this clonotype is one. This chain links TRBV27 with TRBJ2-1, with TRBD2 matching over 11 bases. CDR1 and CDR2 from the germline V gene are MNHEY and SMNVEV (reference sequence). The trim removed 4 bases at V and 7 bases at J, leaving 6 bases unmatched. CDR3 size: 15 residues. The CDR3 region has the DNA TGTGCCAGCAGTTCGACTAGCGGGGTTATGAATGAGCAGTTCTTC. Its protein product is CASSSTSGVMNEQFF.

The DNA for the CDR3 is TGTGCCAGCAGTGGAGCGAAGGAAAACATTCAGTACTTC. Encoded protein: CASSGAKENIQYF. This sequence joins TRBV6-1 and TRBJ2-4, with D uncertain. Germline V gives CDR1 MNHNS, CDR2 SASEGT. CDR3 size: 13 residues. Trimming removed 4 bases at V and 5 bases at J, with 9 bases between.

The gene calls are TRBV20-1 and TRBJ2-3, with D possibly being TRBD2 (6 bases). The germline V gene encodes CDR1 DFQATT and CDR2 SNEGSKA (reference sequence). This CDR3 region has 17 residues. The CDR3 DNA is TGCAGGCCGGCTCCCCGGAGGGCGGGGACCCAGGCAGATACGCAGTATTTT. As protein: CRPAPRRAGTQADTQYF.

The chain joins TRBV7-2 to TRBJ2-3; tentative D call: TRBD1 (6 bases). This CDR3 comprises 15 residues. V gave up 5 bases and J gave up 5 bases, with 17 bases separating them. Germline CDR1 reads SGHTA; CDR2 reads FQGNSA. The CDR3 DNA reads as TGTGCCAGCAGCCGACGACAGGTCAACGGAGATACGCAGTATTTT. This sequence encodes CASSRRQVNGDTQYF.

The chain combines TRBV3-1 with TRBJ1-6; 7 bases line up with TRBD1. V shed 4 bases and J 10 bases; nucleotides not matched to a gene: 4. Germline CDR1 reads LGHDT; CDR2 reads YNNKEL (reference sequence). The CDR3 extends over 13 amino acids. CDR3 DNA sequence: TGTGCCAGCAGCCGAGGACAGGAATCACCCCTCCACTTT. Translation: CASSRGQESPLHF.